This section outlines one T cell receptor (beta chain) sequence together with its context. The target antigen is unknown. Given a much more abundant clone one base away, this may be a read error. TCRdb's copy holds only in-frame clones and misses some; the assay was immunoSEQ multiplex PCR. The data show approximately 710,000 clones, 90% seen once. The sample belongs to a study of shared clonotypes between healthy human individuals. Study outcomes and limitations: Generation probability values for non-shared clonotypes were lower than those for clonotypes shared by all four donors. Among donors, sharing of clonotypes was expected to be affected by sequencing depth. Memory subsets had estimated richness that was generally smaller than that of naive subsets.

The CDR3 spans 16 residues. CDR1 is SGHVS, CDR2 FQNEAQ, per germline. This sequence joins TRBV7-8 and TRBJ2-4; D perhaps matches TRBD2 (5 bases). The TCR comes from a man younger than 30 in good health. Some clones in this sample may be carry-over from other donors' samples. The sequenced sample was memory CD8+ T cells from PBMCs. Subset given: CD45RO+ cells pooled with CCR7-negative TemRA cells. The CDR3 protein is CANSLGGPLEGYIQYF. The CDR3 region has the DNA TGTGCCAACAGCTTAGGAGGCCCACTTGAAGGTTACATTCAGTACTTC.